This entry lists 24 T cell receptor beta chains sequenced from one sample in a study of shared clonotypes between healthy human individuals. The assay was immunoSEQ multiplex PCR, and TCRdb's table has in-frame clones only and misses some. The sample records approximately 2.1 million clones, approximately 95% being singletons. Sample: naive CD4+ T cells from PBMCs. Described subset: CD45RA+ positively selected. The receptors shown here come from a man younger than 35 in good health. Some clones in this sample may be carry-over from other donors' samples.

The chain has TRBV4-3 and TRBJ2-7, with no clear D. Germline V gene data show CDR1 as LGHNA and CDR2 as YSLEER. The CDR3 extends over 17 amino acids. V dropped 0 bases and J dropped 0 bases, with 15 bases sitting between them. As DNA, the CDR3 is TGCGCCAGCAGCCAAGAATTGGGAAAGGCCAGCTCCTACGAGCAGTACTTC. This translates into CASSQELGKASSYEQYF.

The V and J genes are TRBV6-7 and TRBJ2-4; TRBD1 matches at 8 bases. TRBV6-7 qualifies as an ORF whose function is uncertain. Trimming cost V 7 bases and J 8 bases; bases outside gene matches: 7. The CDR3 contains 13 residues. CDR3 nucleotides: TGTGCCAGCACCGGGACAGGCATAGACATTCAGTACTTC. This encodes CASTGTGIDIQYF.

The chain uses TRBV7-2 and TRBJ2-1; 9 bases are shared with TRBD1. The CDR3 contains 15 residues. Germline V gene data show CDR1 as SGHTA and CDR2 as FQGNSA. The J segment lost 4 bases and the V segment lost 2 bases, leaving 3 bases of the junction unmatched. This CDR3 reads CASSLIQGAYNEQFF. CDR3 nucleotides: TGTGCCAGCAGCTTAATACAGGGGGCTTACAATGAGCAGTTCTTC.

Regarding this clone: This CDR3 is also generated by other DNA sequences in the sample. The chain uses TRBV19 and TRBJ2-3; D gene ambiguous. The V end was cut by 3 bases, the J end by 3 bases, with 7 bases between. The CDR3 loop spans 13 amino acids. The germline V gene has CDR1 LNHDA and CDR2 SQIVND (reference sequence). The CDR3 coding sequence is TGTGCCAGTAGTATCCGAGTTACAGATACGCAGTATTTT. It is translated as CASSIRVTDTQYF.

V and J are TRBV7-2 and TRBJ2-2; unclear D gene. Looked up from germline, CDR1 is SGHTA and CDR2 is FQGNSA. The CDR3 extends over 15 amino acids. V lost 0 bases and J lost 1, with 6 bases in between. Here the CDR3 DNA reads TGTGCCAGCAGCTTAGCGAACTTGAACACCGGGGAGCTGTTTTTT. This translates into CASSLANLNTGELFF.

This clone came up once. The CDR3 loop is CASRKTAYEQYF. DNA for the CDR3: TGTGCCAGCAGAAAGACAGCTTACGAGCAGTACTTC. This chain uses TRBV7-2 with TRBJ2-7, with D perhaps matching TRBD1 (5 bases). Trimming stripped 6 bases from V and 4 bases from J, with 10 bases between. CDR1 is SGHTA, CDR2 FQGNSA, per germline. The CDR3 loop spans 12 amino acids.

V usage is TRBV27 and J usage is TRBJ2-2; D remains ambiguous. Trimming removed 6 bases at V and 4 bases at J, with 6 bases between. The germline CDR1 and CDR2 sequences are MNHEY and SMNVEV (reference sequence). The CDR3 is 12 residues long. This chain's CDR3 is CASREGTGELFF. In DNA, the CDR3 is TGTGCCAGCAGGGAAGGCACCGGGGAGCTGTTTTTT.

Only a few counts were recorded for this clone. V and J are TRBV7-9 and TRBJ1-1; D perhaps matches TRBD1 (5 bases). V was trimmed by 5 bases and J by 5 bases, leaving 12 bases between them. The CDR3 is 13 amino acids. From germline, CDR1 is SEHNR and CDR2 FQNEAQ (reference sequence). The CDR3 DNA reads as TGTGCCAGCAGCCCCACACGGGGGACTGAAGCTTTCTTT. Amino acid sequence: CASSPTRGTEAFF.

The chain combines TRBV5-1 with TRBJ2-3, with a possible D match to TRBD2 (6 bases). The CDR3 length is 16 residues. V dropped 2 bases and J dropped 2 bases, with 15 bases sitting between them. Germline CDR1 is SGHRS and CDR2 is YFSETQ. Here the CDR3 reads CASSFFGGKNTDTQYF. The CDR3 DNA reads as TGCGCCAGCAGCTTCTTTGGGGGGAAAAACACAGATACGCAGTATTTT.

In the case of this clone: Other DNA sequences of this sample code for an identical CDR3. The rearrangement links TRBV4-2 to TRBJ2-1; unclear D gene. With 0 bases removed from V and 7 bases from J, the gap between germline ends came to 10 bases. Germline V lookup: CDR1 LGHNA, CDR2 YNFKEQ. The CDR3 sequence is 14 residues long. CDR3 nucleotide sequence: TGTGCCAGCAGCCAAGATCGCAGGTATAATGAGCAGTTCTTC. This translates into CASSQDRRYNEQFF.

As to this clone: Other DNA sequences in this specimen translate into the identical CDR3. This chain uses TRBV18 with TRBJ1-5, with a weak D call TRBD1 (6 bases). The CDR3 totals 17 residues. V was shortened by 1 base and J by 0 bases, with 13 bases between the two germline ends. Germline V gene lookup returns CDR1 KGHSH and CDR2 LQKENI. The CDR3 sequence: CASSPQAGDYSNQPQHF. Written as DNA, the CDR3 is TGTGCCAGCTCACCACAGGCAGGGGATTATAGCAATCAGCCCCAGCATTTT.

As concerns this clone: This sample also contains other DNA sequences that code for the same CDR3. J is TRBJ1-5 and V is TRBV2, with unresolved D. CDR1 and CDR2 from the germline V gene are SNHLY and FYNNEI. V lost 1 base and J 0 bases, leaving 1 base between the germline ends. The CDR3 spans 13 residues. Here the CDR3 DNA reads TGTGCCAGCAGTGAAGTTAGCAATCAGCCCCAGCATTTT. It encodes CASSEVSNQPQHF. The entire variable domain, with the rest obtained from reference TRBV2 and TRBJ1-5, is as follows: EPEVTQTPSHQVTQMGQEVILRCVPISNHLYFYWYRQILGQKVEFLVSFYNNEISEKSEIFDDQFSVERPDGSNFTLKIRSTKLEDSAMYFCASSEVSNQPQHFGDGTRLSIL.

The V and J genes are TRBV11-3 and TRBJ2-1; D is ambiguous. Looked up from germline, CDR1 is SGHNT and CDR2 is YENEEA. V was trimmed by 5 bases and J by 1 base, leaving 9 bases between them. The CDR3 totals 14 residues. The CDR3 protein is CASSLERSYNEQFF. CDR3 bases: TGTGCCAGCAGCCTCGAGAGATCCTACAATGAGCAGTTCTTC.

The chain combines TRBV30 with TRBJ2-7; D gene unclear. Per germline, CDR1 GTSNPN and CDR2 SVGIG (reference sequence). CDR3 length: 13 residues. Trimming shortened V by 1 base and J by 12 bases, and 19 bases separated the two germline ends. The CDR3 region is CAWSGQRNHPGYF. CDR3 nucleotides: TGTGCCTGGAGTGGGCAGAGAAACCACCCGGGGTACTTC.

The table lists this clone with a count of one. The chain employs TRBV7-9 and TRBJ2-7, with D perhaps matching TRBD1 or TRBD2 (5 bases each). This CDR3 is built from 14 residues. Germline CDR1 reads SEHNR; CDR2 reads FQNEAQ (reference sequence). V was shortened by 5 bases and J by 7 bases, with 18 bases between the two germline ends. The CDR3 reads CASSPARGIDEQYF. CDR3 in DNA: TGTGCCAGCAGCCCGGCGAGGGGAATAGATGAGCAGTACTTC.

The rearrangement uses TRBV6-5 and TRBJ2-7; D unclear. There are 15 residues in the CDR3. Germline assignment: CDR1 MNHEY and CDR2 SVGAGI. Trimming stripped 6 bases from V and 3 bases from J, with 18 bases between. CDR3 amino acids: CASRNLGSPNYEQYF. The CDR3 nucleotides read TGTGCCAGCAGAAATCTTGGGTCTCCCAACTACGAGCAGTACTTC.

This clone was seen a single time. The V gene is TRBV6-1, the J gene TRBJ1-3, with D unresolved. From germline, CDR1 is MNHNS and CDR2 SASEGT. The CDR3 loop spans 15 amino acids. V was trimmed by 5 bases and J by 2 bases, leaving 13 bases between them. CDR3 amino acids: CASSTRVSAGNTIYF. The CDR3 nucleotides read TGTGCCAGCAGTACCCGCGTCAGCGCTGGAAACACCATATATTTT.

The gene calls are TRBV5-1 and TRBJ2-2; 7 positions match TRBD1. After removal of 4 bases from V and 6 bases from J, the junction contained 12 bases not matched to a gene. Per germline, CDR1 SGHRS and CDR2 YFSETQ. The CDR3 has 16 residues. DNA for the CDR3: TGCGCCAGCAGCGTGGGGTCGACAGGGTCGGCCGGGGAGCTGTTTTTT. Amino acid sequence: CASSVGSTGSAGELFF.

The V and J genes are TRBV5-1 and TRBJ2-2, with 12 bases that match TRBD1. This CDR3 is 15 amino acids long. The ends lost 4 bases at V and 7 bases at J; junction bases unmatched: 5. Per the germline V gene, CDR1 is SGHRS and CDR2 is YFSETQ. The CDR3 here is CASSRDRGRGGELFF. The CDR3 region has the DNA TGCGCCAGCAGCCGGGACAGGGGGCGAGGCGGGGAGCTGTTTTTT.

The genes are TRBV2 and TRBJ2-5; TRBD2 is a possible D gene (5 bases). This CDR3 has 15 amino acids. Trimming took off 7 bases at V and 5 bases at J, with 20 bases between the two ends. Germline V gene lookup returns CDR1 SNHLY and CDR2 FYNNEI. CDR3 amino acids: CASMVGRAQPETQYF. CDR3 in DNA: TGTGCCAGCATGGTAGGGCGGGCACAACCGGAGACCCAGTACTTC.

The V call is TRBV7-9, the J call TRBJ1-2; 8 bases fit TRBD1. J gave up 8 bases and V 4 bases, and 3 bases lay outside the gene matches. The CDR3 runs to 12 residues. Germline V lookup: CDR1 SEHNR, CDR2 FQNEAQ (reference sequence). CDR3 in DNA: TGTGCCAGCAGCTCCGACAGGGGCGGCTACACCTTC. Protein sequence: CASSSDRGGYTF.

This chain uses TRBV18 with TRBJ1-3; 7 positions match TRBD1. CDR3 length equals 16 residues. Germline assignment: CDR1 KGHSH and CDR2 LQKENI. After removal of 3 bases from V and 1 base from J, the junction contained 6 bases not matched to a gene. The CDR3 reads CASSPTGSKSGNTIYF. The CDR3 DNA reads as TGTGCCAGCTCACCGACAGGGTCGAAATCTGGAAACACCATATATTTT.

This sequence joins TRBV7-9 and TRBJ1-1; 8 nucleotides line up with TRBD1. The germline V gene encodes CDR1 SEHNR and CDR2 FQNEAQ (reference sequence). V lost 6 bases, J lost 5 bases, and 8 bases stayed unmatched. The CDR3 runs 14 residues. DNA of the CDR3: TGTGCCAGCAGACCTACAGGGGGTAAGACTGAAGCTTTCTTT. It specifies CASRPTGGKTEAFF.

This clone was recorded a few times. This sequence joins TRBV29-1 and TRBJ1-1; the D is unclear. This CDR3 is 15 amino acids long. The germline gives CDR1 SQVTM, CDR2 ANQGSEA. The ends were cut back, 0 bases at V and 4 bases at J, with 15 bases in the middle. This chain's CDR3 is CSVEDRAFIGTEAFF. The CDR3 bases are TGCAGCGTTGAAGATCGCGCGTTTATCGGCACTGAAGCTTTCTTT.